The sequence of this T cell receptor beta chain was determined in a study of shared clonotypes between healthy human individuals. Across the whole study: Each donor's CD8 memory used one plate, CD8 naive two, each CD4 subset three.

Study-wide findings and caveats: The study sampled only blood, and tissue repertoires likely differ. A few donors had around 5% of their naive CD4 clonotypes in common.

A word on this clone: What it recognizes is unknown.

Sequencing was at deep level. Measured with immunoSEQ multiplex PCR; TCRdb has only the in-frame clones, and not every one. The data hold hundreds of thousands of clones, with 55% to 75% observed a single time. Trimming left V 5 bases short and J 0 bases short, with 9 bases between. The germline V gene has CDR1 GTSNPN and CDR2 SVGIG (reference sequence). The CDR3 sequence is 13 residues long. Sequenced sample: memory CD4+ T cells sorted from blood. Indicated subset: CD45RA-negative fraction. This chain joins TRBV30 and TRBJ2-3; D gene ambiguous. This sequence was found in a woman under 40 in good health. The DNA of the CDR3 is TGTGCCTGGGAGGCGGCAAGCACAGATACGCAGTATTTT. Translated, it gives CAWEAASTDTQYF.